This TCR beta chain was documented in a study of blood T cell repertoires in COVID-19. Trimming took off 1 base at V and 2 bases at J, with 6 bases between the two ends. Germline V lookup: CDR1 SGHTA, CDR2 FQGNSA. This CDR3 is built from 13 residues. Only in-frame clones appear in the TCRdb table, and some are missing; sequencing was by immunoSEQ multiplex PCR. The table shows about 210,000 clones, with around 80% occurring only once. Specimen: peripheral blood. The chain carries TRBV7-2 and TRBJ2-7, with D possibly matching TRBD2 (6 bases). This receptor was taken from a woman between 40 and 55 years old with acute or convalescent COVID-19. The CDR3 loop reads CASSLGTTYEQYF. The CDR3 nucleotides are TGTGCCAGCAGCTTAGGGACTACCTACGAGCAGTACTTC.